One sample yielded the 20 T cell receptor beta chains listed below, sequenced in a study of blood T cell repertoires in COVID-19. The table came from immunoSEQ multiplex PCR; TCRdb's copy has only in-frame clones and leaves some out. The table shows 60,000 to 75,000 clones, with 75% to 90% occurring only once. Sequenced input: peripheral blood. Receptors were obtained from a man aged 30-40 years with acute or convalescent COVID-19.

The CDR3 sequence: CATSARAGLTDTQYF. The CDR3 DNA follows: TGTGCCACCAGTGCCCGAGCGGGGCTCACAGATACGCAGTATTTT. This chain connects TRBV24-1 to TRBJ2-3; 7 nucleotides agree with TRBD2. V trimming: 5 bases; J trimming: 2 bases; junction bases outside the gene matches: 6. The CDR3 loop spans 15 amino acids. Germline values: CDR1 KGHDR, CDR2 SFDVKD.

The chain couples TRBV7-9 to TRBJ2-3; TRBD2 matches 12 bases. V trimming: 1 base; J trimming: 8 bases; junction bases outside the gene matches: 4. This CDR3 comprises 15 residues. Germline V gives CDR1 SEHNR, CDR2 FQNEAQ (reference sequence). CDR3 in amino acids: CASSLGSSGGGTQYF. CDR3 coding DNA: TGTGCCAGCAGCTTAGGCTCTAGCGGGGGGGGTACGCAGTATTTT.

The rearrangement joins TRBV27 to TRBJ2-7; tentatively, D is TRBD1 (5 bases). Trimming removed 0 bases at V and 5 bases at J, with 11 bases between. The CDR3 spans 14 residues. In germline, CDR1 is MNHEY, CDR2 SMNVEV (reference sequence). The CDR3: CASSLSGPDNEQYF. In nucleotides, the CDR3 is TGTGCCAGCAGTTTATCAGGCCCGGACAACGAGCAGTACTTC.

The genes are TRBV18 and TRBJ2-5, with D unresolved. Germline V gene sequence: CDR1 KGHSH, CDR2 LQKENI. The CDR3 runs to 12 residues. V lost 2 bases and J lost 5, with 6 bases in between. DNA for the CDR3: TGTGCCAGCTCACCAGAGGTGGAGACCCAGTACTTC. Protein: CASSPEVETQYF.

The chain carries TRBV7-2 and TRBJ2-7, with 7 nucleotides matching TRBD2. V dropped 5 bases and J dropped 3; count of bases not matched to a gene: 10. The CDR3 has 15 residues. Germline V gene lookup returns CDR1 SGHTA and CDR2 FQGNSA. The CDR3 DNA follows: TGTGCCAGCAGCCGTACTAGCGACCACCTCTACGAGCAGTACTTC. This encodes CASSRTSDHLYEQYF.

V gene TRBV5-6 combines with J gene TRBJ1-2; TRBD1 agrees at 8 bases. The germline V gene encodes CDR1 SGHDT and CDR2 YYEEEE. V gave up 6 bases and J gave up 8 bases; unmatched junction bases: 15. This CDR3 region has 15 residues. The CDR3 here is CASIHKMTGVRGYTF. The CDR3 DNA follows: TGTGCCAGCATCCACAAAATGACAGGGGTACGGGGCTACACCTTC.

The chain has TRBV29-1 and TRBJ1-2; the match to TRBD1 covers 11 bases. V gave up 6 bases and J gave up 7 bases; unmatched junction bases: 1. Germline CDR1 and CDR2: SQVTM and ANQGSEA. The CDR3 extends over 11 amino acids. CDR3 nucleotide sequence: TGCAGCGTCGGGACAGGGGGTGGCTACACCTTC. Protein: CSVGTGGGYTF.

In its sample, this clone was seen a few times. This chain joins TRBV5-4 and TRBJ1-2; D gene unclear. The V gene's germline CDR1 is SGHNT and CDR2 YYREEE (reference sequence). V was clipped by 4 bases and J by 0 bases, with 13 bases between them. The CDR3 is 15 amino acids. DNA of the CDR3: TGTGCCAGCAGCGCTGAGCTTAATACTAACTATGGCTACACCTTC. Residues: CASSAELNTNYGYTF.

The V and J genes are TRBV9 and TRBJ1-1, with a tentative D call TRBD1 (5 bases). Trimming took 2 bases from V and 2 from J, leaving 10 bases between them. CDR1 and CDR2 from the germline V gene are SGDLS and YYNGEE. The CDR3 runs 14 residues. CDR3 sequence: CASSVGAKNTEAFF. Written as DNA, the CDR3 is TGTGCCAGCAGCGTTGGGGCAAAAAACACTGAAGCTTTCTTT.

The genes are TRBV7-2 and TRBJ1-6, with TRBD1 as a possible D gene (6 bases). The CDR3 is made up of 15 amino acids. Deletions cut 5 bases from V and 8 bases from J, with 16 bases between. The germline V gene encodes CDR1 SGHTA and CDR2 FQGNSA. The CDR3 here is CASSLYRVIDSPLHF. CDR3 DNA: TGTGCCAGCAGCCTCTACAGGGTGATCGATTCACCCCTCCACTTT.

The rearrangement uses TRBV7-9 and TRBJ2-7, with TRBD1 matching over 7 bases. The germline gives CDR1 SEHNR, CDR2 FQNEAQ (reference sequence). Unmatched junction bases numbered 5, after V lost 5 bases and J lost 4 bases. This CDR3 has 13 residues. Here the CDR3 DNA reads TGTGCCAGCAGCCCATTGACAGGGTACGAGCAGTACGTC. It codes for CASSPLTGYEQYV.

The chain has TRBV5-1 and TRBJ1-2; 7 nucleotides agree with TRBD1. Germline V gives CDR1 SGHRS, CDR2 YFSETQ. The CDR3 runs to 15 residues. V lost 0 bases to trimming and J lost 7 bases; unmatched junction nucleotides: 9. CDR3 coding DNA: TGCGCCAGCAGCTTGGGCCGACAGGGAGTGAGTGGCTACACCTTC. Translating it yields CASSLGRQGVSGYTF.

This rearrangement joins TRBV27 to TRBJ2-5; D possibly corresponds to TRBD2 (5 bases). This CDR3 has 14 amino acids. CDR1 and CDR2 (germline): MNHEY, SMNVEV (reference sequence). Trimming removed 3 bases from V and 5 bases from J, with 13 bases in between. The CDR3 DNA reads TGTGCCAGCAGTTTGACTACTCCGAGGGAGACCCAGTACTTC. Its translation: CASSLTTPRETQYF.

This chain links TRBV9 with TRBJ1-2, with TRBD1 matching 9 bases. CDR3 length: 14 residues. With V trimmed by 2 bases and J by 7 bases, 6 bases remained unmatched. Germline V CDR1 and CDR2: SGDLS, YYNGEE. In nucleotides, the CDR3 is TGTGCCAGCAGCGTCGGACAGGGGTATTCTGGCTACACCTTC. Amino acid sequence: CASSVGQGYSGYTF.

This rearrangement joins TRBV18 to TRBJ1-5, with D perhaps TRBD1 (6 bases). This CDR3 spans 16 amino acids. Deletions cut 1 base from V and 3 bases from J, with 13 bases between. Per the germline V gene, CDR1 is KGHSH and CDR2 is LQKENI. CDR3 in amino acids: CASSPRNPGVNQPQHF. The CDR3, as DNA: TGTGCCAGCTCACCACGGAACCCAGGGGTCAATCAGCCCCAGCATTTT.

The V gene is TRBV9, the J gene TRBJ2-1, with TRBD1 matching over 7 bases. The CDR3 consists of 15 residues. Per germline, CDR1 SGDLS and CDR2 YYNGEE. The V gene end was trimmed by 0 bases and the J gene end by 4 bases; junction bases not matched to a gene: 4. The chain's CDR3 is CASSVGQGLYNEQFF. The CDR3 DNA is TGTGCCAGCAGCGTAGGACAGGGATTATACAATGAGCAGTTCTTC.

The CDR3 DNA sequence: TGTGCCAGCAGCCCTGGGACTCAGGGACCTGATGGCTACACCTTC. Its translation: CASSPGTQGPDGYTF. The chain uses TRBV14 and TRBJ1-2, with a tentative D call TRBD1 (5 bases). Looked up from germline, CDR1 is SGHDN and CDR2 is FVKESK. CDR3 length equals 15 residues. Deletions cut 4 bases from V and 6 bases from J, with 18 bases between.

The CDR3 here is CASSLLSSVADTQYF. In nucleotides, the CDR3 is TGTGCCAGCAGCTTGTTGTCTAGCGTGGCAGATACGCAGTATTTT. The chain joins TRBV5-6 to TRBJ2-3, with D tentatively TRBD2 (6 bases). This CDR3 has 15 amino acids. Germline loops: CDR1 SGHDT, CDR2 YYEEEE. Trimming cost V 1 base and J 4 bases, with 13 bases left between them.

The J gene is TRBJ1-2, the V gene TRBV2; TRBD1 matches at 10 bases. The CDR3 length is 16 residues. The trim removed 7 bases at V and 4 bases at J, leaving 12 bases unmatched. CDR1 is SNHLY, CDR2 FYNNEI, per germline. This chain's CDR3 is CASTQGQGSLGYGYTF. CDR3 bases: TGTGCCAGCACCCAGGGACAGGGGTCTCTAGGCTATGGCTACACCTTC.

This clone was picked up one time. In DNA form, the CDR3 reads TGTGCCAGCAGTCGAGACGGGACAGGGTGGGAGGATGGCTACACCTTC. Protein: CASSRDGTGWEDGYTF. J is TRBJ1-2 and V is TRBV27; TRBD1 matches at 9 bases. V was pared by 5 bases and J by 6 bases, with 13 bases of the junction left unmatched. The CDR3 consists of 16 residues. Per the germline V gene, CDR1 is MNHEY and CDR2 is SMNVEV (reference sequence).